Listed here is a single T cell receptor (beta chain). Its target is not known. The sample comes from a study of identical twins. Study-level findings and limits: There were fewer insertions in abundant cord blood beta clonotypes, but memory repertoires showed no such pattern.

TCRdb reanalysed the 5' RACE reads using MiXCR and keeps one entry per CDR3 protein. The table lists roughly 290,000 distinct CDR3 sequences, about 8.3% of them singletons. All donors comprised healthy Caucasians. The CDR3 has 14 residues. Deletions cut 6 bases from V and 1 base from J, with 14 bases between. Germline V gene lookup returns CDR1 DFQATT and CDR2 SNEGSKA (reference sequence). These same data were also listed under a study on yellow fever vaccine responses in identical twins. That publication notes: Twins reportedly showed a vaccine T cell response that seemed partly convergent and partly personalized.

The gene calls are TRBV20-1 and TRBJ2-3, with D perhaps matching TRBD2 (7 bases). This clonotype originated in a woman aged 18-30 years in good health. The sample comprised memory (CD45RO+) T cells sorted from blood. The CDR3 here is CSALGGGGTDTQYF. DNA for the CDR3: TGCAGTGCCCTGGGAGGGGGGGGCACAGATACGCAGTATTTT.